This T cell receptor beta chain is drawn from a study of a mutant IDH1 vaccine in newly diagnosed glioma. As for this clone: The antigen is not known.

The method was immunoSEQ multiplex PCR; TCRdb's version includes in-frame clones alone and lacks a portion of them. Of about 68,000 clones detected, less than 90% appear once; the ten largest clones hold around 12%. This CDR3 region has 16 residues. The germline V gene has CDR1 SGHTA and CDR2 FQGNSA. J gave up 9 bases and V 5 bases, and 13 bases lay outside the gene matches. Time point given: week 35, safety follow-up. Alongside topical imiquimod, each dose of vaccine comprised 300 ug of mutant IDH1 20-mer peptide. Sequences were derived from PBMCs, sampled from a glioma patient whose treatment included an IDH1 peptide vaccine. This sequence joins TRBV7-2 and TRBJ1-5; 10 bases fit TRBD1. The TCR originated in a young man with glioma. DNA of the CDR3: TGTGCCAGCAGCCCATCTGTTGGGACAGGGGAGCGGCCCCAGCATTTT. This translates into CASSPSVGTGERPQHF.